A single sample is the source of the 3 T cell receptor beta chains below, sequenced in a study of blood T cell repertoires in COVID-19. Sequencing used immunoSEQ multiplex PCR; TCRdb keeps in-frame clones, though not all of them. The sample lists about 200,000 clones, about 88% occurring once. Sequencing was carried out using peripheral blood. The origin of the receptors is a man aged 45 to 65 with COVID-19, enrolled during active disease.

This chain connects TRBV24-1 to TRBJ2-2; unclear D gene. V gave up 5 bases and J gave up 4 bases, with 7 bases separating them. Per the germline V gene, CDR1 is KGHDR and CDR2 is SFDVKD. The CDR3 is made up of 13 amino acids. DNA for the CDR3: TGTGCCACCAGTGCTCCGGGCACCGGGGAGCTGTTTTTT. Translated: CATSAPGTGELFF.

For the CDR3, the DNA is TGTGCCATCAGTGAGGCGGGGCAATTGAACACTGAAGCTTTCTTT. Amino acid sequence: CAISEAGQLNTEAFF. The V call is TRBV10-3, the J call TRBJ1-1, with a possible D match to TRBD1 (5 bases). This CDR3 region has 15 residues. CDR1 is ENHRY, CDR2 SYGVKD, per germline. Trimming removed 2 bases at V and 0 bases at J, with 10 bases between.

V is TRBV9 and J is TRBJ2-5; 9 nucleotides align to TRBD1. The CDR3 has 15 residues. Trimming at V came to 5 bases and at J to 3 bases, leaving 8 bases not matched to a gene. The germline gives CDR1 SGDLS, CDR2 YYNGEE. CDR3 nucleotide sequence: TGTGCCAGCAGTATATTTGGACAGGGGAAAGAGACCCAGTACTTC. It specifies CASSIFGQGKETQYF.